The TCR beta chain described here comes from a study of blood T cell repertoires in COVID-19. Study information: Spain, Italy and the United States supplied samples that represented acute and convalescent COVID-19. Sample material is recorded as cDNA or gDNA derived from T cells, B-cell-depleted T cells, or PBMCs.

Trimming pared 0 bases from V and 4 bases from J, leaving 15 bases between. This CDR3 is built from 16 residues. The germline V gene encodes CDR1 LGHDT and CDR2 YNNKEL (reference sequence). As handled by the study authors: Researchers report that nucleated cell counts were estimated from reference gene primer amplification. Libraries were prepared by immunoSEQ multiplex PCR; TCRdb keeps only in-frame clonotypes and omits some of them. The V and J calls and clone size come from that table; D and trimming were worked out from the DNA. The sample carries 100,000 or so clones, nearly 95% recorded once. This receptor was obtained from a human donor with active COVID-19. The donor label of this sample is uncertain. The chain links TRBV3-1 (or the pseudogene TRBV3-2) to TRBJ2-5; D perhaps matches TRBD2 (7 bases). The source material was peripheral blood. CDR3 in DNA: TGTGCCAGCAGCCAAGAAATTTCGGGGGGCGGAGAGACCCAGTACTTC. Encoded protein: CASSQEISGGGETQYF.